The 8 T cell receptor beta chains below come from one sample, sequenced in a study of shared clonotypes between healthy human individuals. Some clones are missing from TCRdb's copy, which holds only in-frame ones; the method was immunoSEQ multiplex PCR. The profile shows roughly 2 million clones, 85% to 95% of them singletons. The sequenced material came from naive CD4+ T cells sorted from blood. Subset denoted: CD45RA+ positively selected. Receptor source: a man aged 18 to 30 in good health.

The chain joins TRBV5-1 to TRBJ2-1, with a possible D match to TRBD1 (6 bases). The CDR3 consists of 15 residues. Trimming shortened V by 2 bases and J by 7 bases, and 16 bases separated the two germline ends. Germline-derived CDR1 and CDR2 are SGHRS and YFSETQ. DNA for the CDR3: TGCGCCAGCAGCTTCAGGGTGGGGGCTGGAAATGAGCAGTTCTTC. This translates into CASSFRVGAGNEQFF.

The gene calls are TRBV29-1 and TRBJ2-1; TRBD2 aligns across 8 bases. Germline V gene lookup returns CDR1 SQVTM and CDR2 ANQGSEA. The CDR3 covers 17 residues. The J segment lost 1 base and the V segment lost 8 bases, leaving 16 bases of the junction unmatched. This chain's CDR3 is CSSIAGLGPISYNEQFF. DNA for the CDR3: TGCAGCTCAATAGCGGGGCTGGGACCTATTTCCTACAATGAGCAGTTCTTC.

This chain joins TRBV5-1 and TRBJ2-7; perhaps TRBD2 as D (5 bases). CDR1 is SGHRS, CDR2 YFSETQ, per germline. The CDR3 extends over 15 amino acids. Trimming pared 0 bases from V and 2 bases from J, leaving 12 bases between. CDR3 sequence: CASSLAVSEPYEQYF. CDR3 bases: TGCGCCAGCAGCTTGGCCGTTAGCGAGCCCTACGAGCAGTACTTC.

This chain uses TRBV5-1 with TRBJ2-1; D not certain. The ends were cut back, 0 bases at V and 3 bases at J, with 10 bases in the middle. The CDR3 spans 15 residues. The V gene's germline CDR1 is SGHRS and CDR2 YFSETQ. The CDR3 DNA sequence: TGCGCCAGCAGCTTGGACGTCGGAAACTACAATGAGCAGTTCTTC. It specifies CASSLDVGNYNEQFF.

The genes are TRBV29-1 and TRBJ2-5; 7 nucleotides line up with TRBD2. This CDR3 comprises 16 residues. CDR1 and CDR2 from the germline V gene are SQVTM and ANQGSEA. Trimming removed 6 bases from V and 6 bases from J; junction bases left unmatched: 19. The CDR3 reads CSVGLKLVTSSQTQYF. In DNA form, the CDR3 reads TGCAGCGTGGGACTAAAACTAGTAACCTCATCCCAGACCCAGTACTTC.

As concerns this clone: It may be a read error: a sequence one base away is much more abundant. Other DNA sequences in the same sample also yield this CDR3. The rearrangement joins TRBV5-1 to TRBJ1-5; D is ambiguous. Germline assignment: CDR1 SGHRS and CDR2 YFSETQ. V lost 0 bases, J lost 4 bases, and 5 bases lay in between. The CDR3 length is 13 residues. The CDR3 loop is CASSLDRNQPQHF. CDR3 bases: TGCGCCAGCAGCTTGGATAGAAATCAGCCCCAGCATTTT.

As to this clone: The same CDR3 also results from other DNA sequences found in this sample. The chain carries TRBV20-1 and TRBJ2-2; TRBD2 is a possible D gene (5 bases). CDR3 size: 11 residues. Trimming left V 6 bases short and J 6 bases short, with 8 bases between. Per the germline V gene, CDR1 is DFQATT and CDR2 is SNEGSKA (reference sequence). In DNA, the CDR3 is TGCAGTGCGACGCGGGCCGGGGAGCTGTTTTTT. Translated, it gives CSATRAGELFF.

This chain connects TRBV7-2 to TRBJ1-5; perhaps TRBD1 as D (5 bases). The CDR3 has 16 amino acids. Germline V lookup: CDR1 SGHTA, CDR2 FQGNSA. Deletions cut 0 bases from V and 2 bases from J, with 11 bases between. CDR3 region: CASSLAEGIGNQPQHF. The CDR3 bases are TGTGCCAGCAGCTTAGCGGAGGGGATAGGCAATCAGCCCCAGCATTTT.